A selection of T cell receptor beta chains follows, all from one sample in a study of T cells after yellow fever vaccination. TCRdb reanalysed the 5' RACE reads using MiXCR and keeps one entry per CDR3 protein. Here the sample spans hundreds of thousands of distinct CDR3 sequences, over 15% being singletons. The source was PBMCs, collected 15 days after the yellow fever booster vaccination. These receptors all come from a man aged 25-45 years who received the YFV17D yellow fever vaccine. CDR3s include the opening cysteine and the closing phenylalanine or tryptophan. The D gene is left open where the match is weak. Size is stated for part of the rows, as once, few or many counts, or as a class when the clone is expanded.

j_call: TRBJ2-7; d_call: -; clone_size: few; v_call: TRBV25-1; cdr3_aa: CASSAPAASYEQYF; cdr3_nt: TGTGCCAGCAGTGCCCCCGCAGCCTCCTACGAGCAGTACTTC
j_call: TRBJ1-2; d_call: -; clone_size: -; v_call: TRBV9; cdr3_aa: CASSVGPANYGYTF; cdr3_nt: TGTGCCAGCAGCGTAGGGCCAGCTAACTATGGCTACACCTTC
j_call: TRBJ2-3; d_call: TRBD2; clone_size: few; v_call: TRBV10-3; cdr3_aa: CAISDPRAGSSTDTQYF; cdr3_nt: TGTGCCATCAGCGATCCCCGAGCGGGGTCTAGCACAGATACGCAGTATTTT
j_call: TRBJ2-7; d_call: TRBD2; clone_size: -; v_call: TRBV3-1; cdr3_aa: CASSHLAGKPYEQYF; cdr3_nt: TGTGCCAGCAGCCACCTAGCGGGAAAGCCCTACGAGCAGTACTTC
j_call: TRBJ2-5; d_call: TRBD1; clone_size: few; v_call: TRBV9; cdr3_aa: CASSATGAPQETQYF; cdr3_nt: TGTGCCAGCAGCGCAACAGGGGCCCCGCAAGAGACCCAGTACTTC
j_call: TRBJ2-3; d_call: -; clone_size: few; v_call: TRBV20-1; cdr3_aa: CSANSMGGVVADTQYF; cdr3_nt: TGCAGTGCTAATTCTATGGGTGGGGTGGTCGCAGATACGCAGTATTTT
j_call: TRBJ2-7; d_call: TRBD2; clone_size: few; v_call: TRBV6-1; cdr3_aa: CASSGFGTFSGSSYEQYF; cdr3_nt: TGTGCCAGCAGTGGATTCGGGACCTTTAGCGGGAGCTCCTACGAGCAGTACTTC
j_call: TRBJ2-1; d_call: TRBD2; clone_size: few; v_call: TRBV5-1; cdr3_aa: CASSLTSGVTYNEQFF; cdr3_nt: TGCGCCAGCAGCTTGACTAGCGGGGTTACCTACAATGAGCAGTTCTTC
j_call: TRBJ2-1; d_call: TRBD2; clone_size: few; v_call: TRBV6-2/TRBV6-3; cdr3_aa: CASRLRGPSGLNNEQFF; cdr3_nt: TGTGCCAGCAGATTACGGGGTCCTAGCGGGCTTAACAATGAGCAGTTCTTC
j_call: TRBJ2-5; d_call: -; clone_size: many; v_call: TRBV5-1; cdr3_aa: CASSLRTTQETQYF; cdr3_nt: TGCGCCAGCAGCTTGCGGACCACTCAAGAGACCCAGTACTTC
j_call: TRBJ2-5; d_call: -; clone_size: many; v_call: TRBV12-3/TRBV12-4; cdr3_aa: CASTISLGETQYF; cdr3_nt: TGTGCCAGCACCATTAGTTTAGGAGAGACCCAGTACTTC
j_call: TRBJ2-7; d_call: TRBD1; clone_size: few; v_call: TRBV7-2; cdr3_aa: CASSLAVVRGLEQYF; cdr3_nt: TGTGCCAGCAGCTTAGCGGTCGTCAGGGGGTTGGAGCAGTACTTC
j_call: TRBJ2-2; d_call: TRBD2; clone_size: few; v_call: TRBV5-1; cdr3_aa: CASSSPTSGSNTGELFF; cdr3_nt: TGCGCCAGCAGCTCCCCAACTAGCGGGAGTAACACCGGGGAGCTGTTTTTT
j_call: TRBJ2-1; d_call: TRBD2; clone_size: -; v_call: TRBV20-1; cdr3_aa: CSARSLGGPSNEQFF; cdr3_nt: TGCAGTGCTAGAAGTTTGGGAGGGCCAAGCAATGAGCAGTTCTTC
j_call: TRBJ2-2; d_call: -; clone_size: -; v_call: TRBV15; cdr3_aa: CATSRDLGGSNTGELFF; cdr3_nt: TGTGCCACCAGCAGAGATCTGGGCGGATCGAACACCGGGGAGCTGTTTTTT
j_call: TRBJ2-2; d_call: -; clone_size: -; v_call: TRBV29-1; cdr3_aa: CSVGGQSNTGELFF; cdr3_nt: TGCAGCGTTGGGGGGCAGTCAAACACCGGGGAGCTGTTTTTT
j_call: TRBJ2-3; d_call: -; clone_size: -; v_call: TRBV20-1; cdr3_aa: CSALLDSISTDTQYF; cdr3_nt: TGCAGTGCCCTTCTCGACAGTATTAGCACAGATACGCAGTATTTT
j_call: TRBJ2-7; d_call: -; clone_size: many; v_call: TRBV7-2; cdr3_aa: CASSSKYEQYF; cdr3_nt: TGTGCCAGCAGCTCAAAGTACGAGCAGTACTTC
j_call: TRBJ2-3; d_call: -; clone_size: few; v_call: TRBV5-1; cdr3_aa: CASSLDGALPPDTQYF; cdr3_nt: TGCGCCAGCAGCTTGGACGGGGCCCTCCCTCCAGATACGCAGTATTTT
j_call: TRBJ2-1; d_call: -; clone_size: few; v_call: TRBV7-2; cdr3_aa: CASSSGGPSYNEQFF; cdr3_nt: TGTGCCAGCAGCTCAGGGGGGCCTTCCTACAATGAGCAGTTCTTC
j_call: TRBJ2-7; d_call: TRBD1; clone_size: -; v_call: TRBV30; cdr3_aa: CAWSVLRTGATYEQYF; cdr3_nt: TGTGCCTGGAGTGTACTGAGGACAGGGGCTACCTACGAGCAGTACTTC
j_call: TRBJ2-3; d_call: TRBD2; clone_size: -; v_call: TRBV18; cdr3_aa: CASATTSGRAGDTDTQYF; cdr3_nt: TGTGCCAGCGCAACGACGAGCGGGAGGGCCGGGGACACAGATACGCAGTATTTT
j_call: TRBJ1-2; d_call: -; clone_size: few; v_call: TRBV20-1; cdr3_aa: CSASTAQLNYGYTF; cdr3_nt: TGCAGTGCTAGTACGGCACAACTTAACTATGGCTACACCTTC
j_call: TRBJ2-3; d_call: TRBD2; clone_size: -; v_call: TRBV3-1; cdr3_aa: CASSQDPILAEERTDTQYF; cdr3_nt: TGTGCCAGCAGCCAAGACCCCATACTAGCGGAAGAACGCACAGATACGCAGTATTTT
j_call: TRBJ1-4; d_call: TRBD1; clone_size: -; v_call: TRBV20-1; cdr3_aa: CSAPTGEAEKLFF; cdr3_nt: TGCAGTGCTCCTACAGGGGAGGCTGAAAAACTGTTTTTT
j_call: TRBJ2-7; d_call: -; clone_size: -; v_call: TRBV5-1; cdr3_aa: CASSLGRGLTYEQYF; cdr3_nt: TGCGCCAGCAGCTTGGGGAGGGGACTTACCTACGAGCAGTACTTC
j_call: TRBJ2-3; d_call: -; clone_size: -; v_call: TRBV5-1; cdr3_aa: CASSLGGTWGTDTQYF; cdr3_nt: TGCGCCAGCAGCTTGGGGGGCACGTGGGGCACAGATACGCAGTATTTT
j_call: TRBJ2-1; d_call: -; clone_size: -; v_call: TRBV7-2; cdr3_aa: CASSLALLDANKQFF; cdr3_nt: TGTGCCAGCAGCTTAGCGCTACTGGACGCAAATAAGCAGTTCTTC
j_call: TRBJ1-1; d_call: TRBD1; clone_size: few; v_call: TRBV3-1; cdr3_aa: CASSPWTGSTEAFF; cdr3_nt: TGTGCCAGCAGCCCGTGGACAGGAAGCACTGAAGCTTTCTTT
j_call: TRBJ2-7; d_call: TRBD1; clone_size: many; v_call: TRBV10-3; cdr3_aa: CAISPGQGPYEQYF; cdr3_nt: TGTGCCATCAGTCCGGGACAGGGCCCCTACGAGCAGTACTTC
j_call: TRBJ2-2; d_call: -; clone_size: few; v_call: TRBV28; cdr3_aa: CASSFPERNRNTGELFF; cdr3_nt: TGTGCCAGCAGTTTCCCCGAGAGGAACCGGAACACCGGGGAGCTGTTTTTT
j_call: TRBJ2-5; d_call: -; clone_size: -; v_call: TRBV7-9; cdr3_aa: CASSLGGTQETQYF; cdr3_nt: TGTGCCAGCAGCTTAGGCGGGACCCAAGAGACCCAGTACTTC
j_call: TRBJ2-7; d_call: TRBD2; clone_size: few; v_call: TRBV19; cdr3_aa: CASSSGSDYEQYF; cdr3_nt: TGTGCCAGTAGTAGCGGGAGTGACTACGAGCAGTACTTC
j_call: TRBJ2-3; d_call: -; clone_size: many; v_call: TRBV20-1; cdr3_aa: CSARDPHGASDVGPDTQYF; cdr3_nt: TGCAGTGCTAGAGATCCCCACGGGGCTAGCGACGTGGGCCCAGATACGCAGTATTTT
j_call: TRBJ1-5; d_call: TRBD1; clone_size: few; v_call: TRBV4-3; cdr3_aa: CASSQGVWEGAGQPQHF; cdr3_nt: TGCGCCAGCAGCCAAGGCGTGTGGGAGGGGGCAGGTCAGCCCCAGCATTTT
j_call: TRBJ1-5; d_call: -; clone_size: few; v_call: TRBV23-1; cdr3_aa: CASSQPHLLSNQPQHF; cdr3_nt: TGCGCCAGCAGTCAACCCCACCTGCTTAGCAATCAGCCCCAGCATTTT
j_call: TRBJ2-3; d_call: -; clone_size: few; v_call: TRBV7-9; cdr3_aa: CASRAGTTQYF; cdr3_nt: TGTGCCAGCAGGGCCGGGACCACGCAGTATTTT